Reported below is one T cell receptor (beta chain). The specificity of this receptor is unknown. The input lacks base qualities; no much larger clone sits a single base away. This specimen comes from a study of blood T cell repertoires in COVID-19 (dated by TCRdb to the early 2020s). Some background on the complete study: Collaborator samples came from the United States, Italy and Spain and covered acute and convalescent phases of COVID-19. Samples came from the ongoing ImmuneRACE study (first 160 participants) plus 1,254 subjects from 6 global collaborators. Nearly every sample came with metadata listing a de-identified subject ID, COVID-19 status, age in years and sex. HLA class I and class II types, where available, came from metadata supplied by the sample provider rather than from assay-based typing. The repertoires were released in a freely available public database meant as a resource for research on the immune response to SARS-CoV-2. The prospective study material was composed of cDNA or gDNA derived from T cells, B-cell-depleted T cells, or PBMCs. Deeply sampled blood TCRbeta repertoires from subjects exposed to, actively infected with, or recovered from COVID-19 were included in the dataset. Beyond this particular receptor, the publication reports: How much clinical and demographic metadata was included differed by source and by participant, and the metadata was provided uncurated.

TCRbeta CDR3 regions were amplified from genomic DNA by means of the immunoSEQ Assay, a bias-controlled multiplex PCR. Concerning the study's data processing: Nucleated cell counts per sample were estimated from amplification of reference gene primers within the assay. To quantify the absolute abundance of each unique TCRbeta CDR3 rearrangement, sequence reads were collapsed and filtered. For each sample, productive Simpson clonality was calculated as the square root of Simpson's diversity index over productive rearrangements. TCRdb took over this immuneACCESS table, retaining in-frame rearrangements with V and J assigned. Such tables are incomplete; in checked studies, under half of the missing clones stem from an unresolved V gene, and the remainder is unexplained. The D gene and trimming were derived from the DNA, and the V and J assignments and clone size from that table. The sample data list approximately 280,000 clones, and around 90% of these were observed just once. 6.5% to 8% of the sample is in the top ten clones.

At one collaborating source in Seattle, patients were enrolled during active infection and were followed longitudinally through the course of disease. Each collaborating institution followed its own protocols to collect whole blood in K2EDTA tubes. For TCRbeta analysis, collaborators shipped samples as frozen whole blood, isolated PBMCs, or DNA extracted from either of those sample types. Material: peripheral blood. The receptor's source is a woman in her 30s with COVID-19, enrolled during active disease.

The DNA sequence follows: TGTGCCAGCAGCCCCCGCGCGGGGGTAGATACAGATACGCAGTATTTT. Its protein is CASSPRAGVDTDTQYF. Recombination joined TRBV7-8 with TRBJ2-3; 7 bases in between match TRBD2. Sequences SGHVS (CDR1) and FQNEAQ (CDR2) are obtained from the germline V gene. V ends up 5 bases short and J 3 bases short, with an unmatched junction base count of 11. From the cysteine through the phenylalanine, the CDR3 covers 16 amino acids. Kept here is only the CDR3 DNA, which spans 48 bases and is read in frame from base 1.